The present T cell receptor (beta chain) was sequenced within a study of glioma-infiltrating T cells. General study points: Above-expected tissue-blood divergence occurred in all gliomas, most in low-grade ones. Only very few CDR3 sequences appeared in both tissue and blood.

The table lists this clonotype with many counts. The antigen is not known. Using RNA template, CDR3s of TCR alpha and beta were amplified with iRepertoire arm-PCR. Tissue mRNA or PBMC total RNA, roughly 90-400 ng, went into one-step reverse transcription and amplification. MiXCR, run by TCRdb on the multiplex PCR reads, gives a single entry per CDR3 protein. This repertoire shows more than 95,000 distinct CDR3 sequences, about 30% found once; its top ten account for 44%. The CDR3 is made up of 14 amino acids. Germline lookup yields CDR1 MNHEY and CDR2 SMNVEV (reference sequence). V trimming: 3 bases; J trimming: 5 bases; junction bases outside the gene matches: 3.

The sequence derives from a human donor with low-grade glioma or glioblastoma, undergoing nonglioma brain surgery, or in good health (not recorded which). The sample was glioma tissue, nonneoplastic brain tissue, or PBMCs (not recorded which). The chain carries TRBV27 and TRBJ2-2; 7 bases align to TRBD1. This CDR3 is CASSFNRGTGELFF. The DNA of the CDR3 is TGTGCCAGCAGTTTCAACAGGGGAACCGGGGAGCTGTTTTTT.